These T cell receptor beta chains were read from a single sample in a study of cytomegalovirus exposure and HLA in healthy donors. Libraries were prepared by immunoSEQ multiplex PCR; TCRdb keeps only in-frame clonotypes and omits some of them. The sample yields about 60,000 clones, 90% seen once. The sample was PBMCs. These receptor sequences come from a man aged 18 to 35 in good health and CMV-seronegative. Each CDR3 is given without its conserved first and last residue. The order of the fields is J gene, V gene, CDR3 protein.

TRBJ1-3	TRBV5-1	ASSLQGSSGNTIY
TRBJ1-4	TRBV28	ASSPRPGHPSSQGGEKLF
TRBJ2-7	TRBV6-6	ASSWGLAEYEQY
TRBJ2-5	TRBV4-3	ASSQGYRGTYQETQY
TRBJ2-3	TRBV15	ATSGETDTQY
TRBJ2-4	TRBV7-2	ASSFTSGGAKNIQY
TRBJ1-1	TRBV28	ASSLSRALNTEAF
TRBJ2-3	TRBV9	ASSVAWGSGDTQY
TRBJ2-3	TRBV30	AWMLSGRTQY
TRBJ1-2	TRBV19	ASSIRGGGYT
TRBJ1-5	TRBV25-1	ASAGLILRPNQPQH
TRBJ2-5	TRBV18	ASSPRGTSGSGETQY
TRBJ2-7	TRBV13	ASSRDRHYEQY
TRBJ1-3	TRBV7-9	ASSTGGGPSGNTIY
TRBJ1-2	TRBV19	ASSLGTANYGYT
TRBJ2-7	TRBV7-9	ASSKRLAGGSYEQY
TRBJ2-7	TRBV5-4	ASSGTNPLEQY
TRBJ2-1	TRBV15	ATSRYPGTPTYNEQF
TRBJ2-1	TRBV30	AWSANFYNEQF
TRBJ2-7	TRBV7-2	ASSLGWGQSYEQY
TRBJ2-1	TRBV11-2	ASSLTQLDEQF
TRBJ2-7	TRBV2	ASSEVAGAYEQY
TRBJ2-3	TRBV7-2	ASSGTDRDHTDTQY
TRBJ2-7	TRBV28	ASSAAVAGGLSQY
TRBJ1-1	TRBV28	ASSRATGPINTEAF
TRBJ2-3	TRBV28	ASNSGTTDTQY
TRBJ2-7	TRBV25-1	ASSETMGGRGEQY
TRBJ2-3	TRBV9	ASGLYDGRAGTDTQY
TRBJ2-1	TRBV6-5	ASSYPLAGYGEQF
TRBJ2-7	TRBV11-2	ASSPGLAGTQRYEQY
TRBJ2-3	TRBV9	ASSVVPGLGTDTQY
TRBJ1-2	TRBV5-1	ASSLVGQDNYGYT
TRBJ2-7	TRBV30	AWTRDRLYEQY
TRBJ2-3	TRBV7-9	ASSLGLAGGIDTQY
TRBJ2-7	TRBV28	ASSSGQGYEQY
TRBJ2-2	TRBV7-9	ASSTPGNTGELF
TRBJ2-7	TRBV4-1	ASSQTVQTGTGSSYEQY
TRBJ1-5	TRBV28	ASSLSQRNQPQH
TRBJ2-7	TRBV18	ASSPQYSPDFSYEQY
TRBJ2-2	TRBV11-2	ASSWGVTGELF
TRBJ2-7	TRBV7-8	ASSLRTSGNTYEQY
TRBJ2-7	TRBV6-5	ASSYQREAYEQY
TRBJ2-3	TRBV29-1	SAHSGGLGLDTQY
TRBJ2-2	TRBV7-2	ASSDRTSGILRELF
TRBJ2-1	TRBV27	ASSPTSYEQF
TRBJ2-7	TRBV11-2	ASSRTGGKYEQY
TRBJ2-5	TRBV6-1	ASSGGGVEETQY
TRBJ2-7	TRBV13	ASSLNRGNEQY
TRBJ2-3	TRBV7-2	ASSLQGLGTDTQY
TRBJ2-1	TRBV2	ASKLAGDGEQF
TRBJ2-1	TRBV28	ASSFWGSGNGGYNEQF
TRBJ2-1	TRBV9	ASSVARGDEQF
TRBJ1-2	TRBV29-1	SVDDPGLHGYT
TRBJ2-5	TRBV5-4	ASSPGGESQETQY